The 29 T cell receptor beta chains reported below all come from one sample, sequenced in a study of regulatory T cells in long-lasting Graves disease. As to time point: persistent/refractory GD, antithyroid drugs over 5 years with positive TRAb. Scientists built the TCR library using RNA that was extracted from PBMCs. Library construction for TCR beta used iRepertoire HTBI primers and Arm-PCR of CDR3 regions. MiXCR, run by TCRdb on the multiplex PCR reads, gives a single entry per CDR3 protein. The sample includes around 400,000 distinct CDR3 sequences, about a quarter of them seen just once. The sequenced sample was peripheral blood mononuclear cells (PBMCs), obtained when the disease was refractory, from a patient treated with antithyroid drugs. These receptors all come from a female donor with Graves disease.

This clonotype occurred many times. This sequence joins TRBV28 and TRBJ2-2, with 11 bases that match TRBD2. The J segment lost 10 bases and the V segment lost 5 bases, leaving 15 bases of the junction unmatched. CDR3 size: 17 residues. Germline CDR1 and CDR2: MDHEN and SYDVKM. The CDR3 DNA is TGTGCCAGCAGTCCCCCTTCTTTAGCGGGAGGGCCACCGGAGCTGTTTTTT. Its translation is CASSPPSLAGGPPELFF.

V usage is TRBV14 and J usage is TRBJ2-5; D may be TRBD2 (5 bases). The V end was cut by 3 bases, the J end by 3 bases, with 14 bases between. This CDR3 is 15 amino acids long. CDR1 and CDR2 (germline): SGHDN, FVKESK. This CDR3 reads CASSHLGRGKETQYF. Written as DNA, the CDR3 is TGTGCCAGCAGCCATCTGGGGAGAGGAAAAGAGACCCAGTACTTC.

This clonotype showed up many times. The chain combines TRBV24-1 with TRBJ2-7; D remains unclear. CDR3 length equals 16 residues. V dropped 5 bases and J dropped 1 base, with 17 bases sitting between them. From germline, CDR1 is KGHDR and CDR2 SFDVKD. In DNA, the CDR3 is TGTGCCACCAGTGTTCCAGTAGGATTCGATTCCTACGAGCAGTACTTC. It yields the protein CATSVPVGFDSYEQYF.

The J gene is TRBJ2-7, the V gene TRBV7-9; TRBD1 aligns across 8 bases. This CDR3 has 15 amino acids. Per germline, CDR1 SEHNR and CDR2 FQNEAQ (reference sequence). The ends lost 3 bases at V and 4 bases at J; junction bases unmatched: 8. This CDR3 reads CASSFPGGSGYEQYF. CDR3 bases: TGTGCCAGCAGCTTCCCAGGGGGCAGCGGGTACGAGCAGTACTTC.

In this sample, this clonotype turned up many times. This chain joins TRBV11-1 and TRBJ1-4; D is ambiguous. Trimming took off 2 bases at V and 7 bases at J, with 8 bases between the two ends. The CDR3 has 13 residues. Germline V gene lookup returns CDR1 SGHAT and CDR2 FQDESV (reference sequence). The CDR3 sequence: CASSLIRGEKLFF. CDR3 DNA sequence: TGTGCCAGCAGCTTAATTCGAGGTGAAAAACTGTTTTTT.

The CDR3, as DNA: TGTGCCTGGAGTGGGTTTCACCAGGGCGAGCAGTACTTC. Amino acids: CAWSGFHQGEQYF. The gene calls are TRBV30 and TRBJ2-7, with D tentatively TRBD1 (5 bases). The CDR3 runs to 13 residues. Germline loops: CDR1 GTSNPN, CDR2 SVGIG (reference sequence). The V end was cut by 1 base, the J end by 6 bases, with 13 bases between.

The table lists this clonotype with a count of one. The chain carries TRBV29-1 and TRBJ2-5, with TRBD1 matching 7 bases. This CDR3 comprises 12 residues. The germline V gene has CDR1 SQVTM and CDR2 ANQGSEA. With 4 bases clipped from V and 3 bases from J, the junction kept 2 bases outside the gene matches. The CDR3 reads CSVGQGEETQYF. The DNA of the CDR3 is TGCAGCGTTGGCCAGGGGGAAGAGACCCAGTACTTC.

The rearrangement links TRBV16 to TRBJ1-5; D remains ambiguous. CDR1 is KGHSY, CDR2 FQNENV, per germline. The CDR3 loop spans 16 amino acids. V lost 0 bases to trimming and J lost 8 bases, with 17 bases between them. In nucleotides, the CDR3 is TGTGCCAGCAGCCAATCTCGGATAGGGCTTGGGGAGCCCCAGCATTTT. Encoded protein: CASSQSRIGLGEPQHF.

Only one count was recorded for this clonotype. V and J are TRBV6-5 and TRBJ1-2, with 9 bases lining up with TRBD1. J was trimmed by 4 bases and V by 2 bases; bases with no gene match: 5. Germline CDR1 is MNHEY and CDR2 is SVGAGI. There are 15 residues in the CDR3. CDR3 in amino acids: CASSYRGQGGYGYTF. The CDR3 DNA is TGTGCCAGCAGTTACAGGGGACAGGGTGGCTATGGCTACACCTTC.

This clonotype was seen only a few times. This sequence joins TRBV19 and TRBJ2-7; the match to TRBD1 covers 7 bases. Germline values: CDR1 LNHDA, CDR2 SQIVND (reference sequence). V dropped 5 bases and J dropped 2; count of bases not matched to a gene: 9. The CDR3 has 15 amino acids. CDR3 sequence: CASSGQVGLPYEQYF. The CDR3 DNA sequence: TGTGCCAGTAGTGGACAGGTTGGTCTACCCTACGAGCAGTACTTC.

In this sample, this clonotype turned up many times. This chain connects TRBV24-1 to TRBJ1-5; 9 nucleotides agree with TRBD1. The CDR3 contains 16 residues. The germline CDR1 and CDR2 sequences are KGHDR and SFDVKD. V dropped 2 bases and J dropped 5; count of bases not matched to a gene: 6. The CDR3 loop reads CATSDSGQGGDQPQHF. The DNA for the CDR3 is TGTGCCACCAGTGATTCGGGACAGGGTGGGGATCAGCCCCAGCATTTT.

A note on this clonotype: The CDR3 end shows no conserved phenylalanine or tryptophan, and so a read error is likely. V and J are TRBV20-1 and TRBJ2-7, with D maybe TRBD1 (6 bases). The CDR3 has 11 residues. The germline V and J ends were trimmed by 7 bases and 6 bases, with 13 bases remaining between them. The germline CDR1 and CDR2 sequences are DFQATT and SNEGSKA (reference sequence). The CDR3 sequence is CSVILRGEQYL. The CDR3 bases are TGCAGTGTTATACTCAGGGGCGAGCAGTACCTC.

The chain couples TRBV29-1 to TRBJ2-7, with a possible D match to TRBD1 (5 bases). Per the germline V gene, CDR1 is SQVTM and CDR2 is ANQGSEA. The CDR3 consists of 15 residues. The V and J ends lost 6 bases and 0 bases respectively, with 18 bases between them. In DNA form, the CDR3 reads TGCAGCGTCCATTCCAGGCAGGGATTCTCCTACGAGCAGTACTTC. Amino acids: CSVHSRQGFSYEQYF.

This clonotype was counted ten times or more. The CDR3 loop is CASSEVGSRYEQYF. Written as DNA, the CDR3 is TGTGCCAGCAGTGAAGTGGGCAGTAGATACGAGCAGTACTTC. The chain carries TRBV6-1 and TRBJ2-7; no reliable D call. The germline gives CDR1 MNHNS, CDR2 SASEGT. The CDR3 spans 14 residues. V was pared by 1 base and J by 4 bases, with 11 bases between.

This clonotype was found many times. The V and J genes are TRBV12-3 or TRBV12-4 and TRBJ1-5; 7 bases fit TRBD1. This CDR3 comprises 14 residues. V was clipped by 6 bases and J by 2 bases; unmatched bases: 4. CDR3 sequence reads: CASSHTGGNQPQHF. In nucleotides, the CDR3 is TGTGCCAGCAGCCATACAGGGGGCAATCAGCCCCAGCATTTT.

The chain joins TRBV19 to TRBJ2-7, with D maybe TRBD1 (5 bases). The V end was cut by 2 bases, the J end by 1 base, with 9 bases between. The CDR3 extends over 14 amino acids. Per the germline V gene, CDR1 is LNHDA and CDR2 is SQIVND (reference sequence). Here the CDR3 reads CASSIFQGSYEQYF. The CDR3 nucleotides read TGTGCCAGTAGTATATTTCAGGGTTCCTACGAGCAGTACTTC.

The chain joins TRBV19 to TRBJ2-7, with D unclear. This CDR3 has 14 residues. With 4 bases removed from V and 3 bases from J, the gap between germline ends came to 13 bases. Germline V lookup: CDR1 LNHDA, CDR2 SQIVND (reference sequence). The CDR3, as DNA: TGTGCCAGTAGTAACCCCCTTAAATACTACGAGCAGTACTTC. This encodes CASSNPLKYYEQYF. Using reference TRBV19 and TRBJ2-7 for the parts outside the CDR3, the full variable domain is DGGITQSPKYLFRKEGQNVTLSCEQNLNHDAMYWYRQDPGQGLRLIYYSQIVNDFQKGDIAEGYSVSREKKESFPLTVTSAQKNPTAFYLCASSNPLKYYEQYFGPGTRLTVT.

This clonotype was seen repeatedly, ten times or more. The rearrangement uses TRBV30 and TRBJ2-5, with 8 nucleotides matching TRBD2. Germline V gene lookup returns CDR1 GTSNPN and CDR2 SVGIG (reference sequence). V gave up 7 bases and J gave up 4 bases; unmatched junction bases: 17. This CDR3 is built from 16 residues. The CDR3 nucleotides are TGTGCCTCCCGTCGAGGGGGAGCGGGAGAAGGAGAGACCCAGTACTTC. This encodes CASRRGGAGEGETQYF.

There are a few counts of this clonotype. The V and J genes are TRBV10-3 and TRBJ1-1; D perhaps matches TRBD1 (5 bases). The germline V gene encodes CDR1 ENHRY and CDR2 SYGVKD. Trimming pared 1 base from V and 8 bases from J, leaving 11 bases between. This CDR3 comprises 13 residues. CDR3 loop: CAISELLGAEAFF. The CDR3 nucleotides read TGTGCCATCAGTGAGTTACTTGGGGCCGAAGCTTTCTTT.

This clonotype was detected many times. CDR3 DNA: TGTGCCAGCAGCCAAGATACATGGAGGGGCGAAGAAAAACTGTTTTTT. It encodes CASSQDTWRGEEKLFF. The chain is built from TRBV3-1 and TRBJ1-4; a possible D gene is TRBD1 (5 bases). CDR3 length: 16 residues. Germline V gene lookup returns CDR1 LGHDT and CDR2 YNNKEL (reference sequence). The V end lost 0 bases, the J end lost 8 bases, and 16 bases lay between the germline ends.

This chain joins TRBV13 and TRBJ2-5; D tentatively reads TRBD1 or TRBD2 (5 bases each). With 4 bases removed from V and 2 bases from J, the gap between germline ends came to 14 bases. The germline gives CDR1 PRHDT, CDR2 FYEKMQ (reference sequence). CDR3 length: 15 residues. The CDR3 nucleotides read TGTGCCAGCAGCTCCGAGGGGACCCGGCAAGAGACCCAGTACTTC. Amino acids: CASSSEGTRQETQYF. Full variable domain (outside the CDR3, taken from reference TRBV13 and TRBJ2-5): AAGVIQSPRHLIKEKRETATLKCYPIPRHDTVYWYQQGPGQDPQFLISFYEKMQSDKGSIPDRFSAQQFSDYHSELNMSSLELGDSALYFCASSSEGTRQETQYFGPGTRLLVL.

In its sample, this clonotype was seen many times. The rearrangement uses TRBV7-2 and TRBJ2-7; D gene ambiguous. Per the germline V gene, CDR1 is SGHTA and CDR2 is FQGNSA. The V end was cut by 6 bases, the J end by 1 base, with 16 bases between. This CDR3 has 15 residues. The DNA of the CDR3 is TGTGCCAGCAGGGAATACCTTTTGCCTTCCTACGAGCAGTACTTC. Amino acids: CASREYLLPSYEQYF.

DNA for the CDR3: TGCAGTGAAAGCTCAGGGAGCTCCTACGAGCAGTACTTC. It is translated as CSESSGSSYEQYF. This chain uses TRBV20-1 with TRBJ2-7; D is tentatively TRBD1 or TRBD2 (5 bases each). Germline V gives CDR1 DFQATT, CDR2 SNEGSKA (reference sequence). This CDR3 has 13 amino acids. V was pared by 7 bases and J by 0 bases, with 13 bases between.

This clonotype was recorded at least ten times. V usage is TRBV20-1 and J usage is TRBJ1-2; D remains unclear. CDR3 length: 11 residues. Trimming removed 4 bases from V and 4 bases from J, with 7 bases in between. Germline V gene lookup returns CDR1 DFQATT and CDR2 SNEGSKA (reference sequence). CDR3 in amino acids: CSANIGYGYTF. Written as DNA, the CDR3 is TGCAGTGCTAACATAGGCTATGGCTACACCTTC.

The J gene is TRBJ1-5, the V gene TRBV6-4, with a possible D match to TRBD1 (5 bases). Trimming left V 5 bases short and J 6 bases short, with 11 bases between. The germline gives CDR1 MRHNA, CDR2 SNTAGT. The CDR3 contains 13 residues. As DNA, the CDR3 is TGTGCCAGCAGTTACTTGGGGACTCAGCCCCAGCATTTT. It yields the protein CASSYLGTQPQHF.

In this sample, this clonotype turned up a few times. The CDR3 loop reads CASSRPPAGELVKLFF. CDR3 DNA sequence: TGTGCCAGCAGCCGCCCCCCGGCGGGAGAATTGGTAAAACTGTTTTTT. The chain recombines TRBV4-2 with TRBJ1-4; the D is unclear. Per germline, CDR1 LGHNA and CDR2 YNFKEQ. The CDR3 is 16 residues long. Trimming left V 4 bases short and J 10 bases short, with 22 bases between.

This chain links TRBV7-3 with TRBJ2-2; 7 bases map to TRBD2. The CDR3 sequence is 16 residues long. Germline V lookup: CDR1 SGHTA, CDR2 FQGTGA. Unmatched junction bases numbered 4, after V lost 2 bases and J lost 1 base. The CDR3 DNA reads TGTGCCAGCAGCTTACCTAGCGGAATGAACACCGGGGAGCTGTTTTTT. Translation: CASSLPSGMNTGELFF.

This clonotype came up many times. The chain combines TRBV6-1 with TRBJ1-1; 7 positions match TRBD1. The CDR3 contains 13 residues. Germline values: CDR1 MNHNS, CDR2 SASEGT. The V segment lost 6 bases and the J segment 1 base; nucleotides outside the gene matches: 2. The CDR3 here is CASRGQTNTEAFF. In nucleotides, the CDR3 is TGTGCCAGCAGGGGACAGACGAACACTGAAGCTTTCTTT.

This clonotype was seen only once. The chain joins TRBV9 to TRBJ2-2; 9 nucleotides align to TRBD1. The J segment lost 4 bases and the V segment lost 4 bases, leaving 8 bases of the junction unmatched. Germline CDR1 and CDR2: SGDLS and YYNGEE. This CDR3 is 16 amino acids long. CDR3 bases: TGTGCCAGCAGCCCCCAAACAGGGGGCTTCACCGGGGAGCTGTTTTTT. Translated, it gives CASSPQTGGFTGELFF.